The 2 T cell receptor beta chains reported below all come from one sample, sequenced in a study of blood T cell repertoires in COVID-19. Measured with immunoSEQ multiplex PCR; TCRdb has only the in-frame clones, and not every one. Of just under 75,000 clones in the sample, around 80% were seen once. The sequenced material came from peripheral blood. These receptors all come from a man older than 75 with active or convalescent COVID-19.

The V and J genes are TRBV5-1 and TRBJ2-2; 9 bases map to TRBD1. The germline gives CDR1 SGHRS, CDR2 YFSETQ. The CDR3 totals 14 residues. The ends lost 4 bases at V and 3 bases at J; junction bases unmatched: 1. DNA for the CDR3: TGCGCCAGCAGCGGGACAGGGTACACCGGGGAGCTGTTTTTT. The encoded protein is CASSGTGYTGELFF.

The rearrangement uses TRBV29-1 and TRBJ2-3, with 8 bases identical to TRBD1. The CDR3 sequence is 14 residues long. V lost 6 bases to trimming and J lost 4 bases; unmatched junction nucleotides: 9. Germline CDR1 and CDR2: SQVTM and ANQGSEA. The DNA for the CDR3 is TGCAGCGTCGCGCGTAACAGGGGGGCAGATACGCAGTATTTT. Protein product: CSVARNRGADTQYF.